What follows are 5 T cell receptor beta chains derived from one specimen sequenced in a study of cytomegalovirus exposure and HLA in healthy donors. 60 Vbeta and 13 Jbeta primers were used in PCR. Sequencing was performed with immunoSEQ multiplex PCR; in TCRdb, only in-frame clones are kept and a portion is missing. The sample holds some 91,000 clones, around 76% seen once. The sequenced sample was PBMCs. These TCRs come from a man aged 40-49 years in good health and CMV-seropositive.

CDR3 sequence reads: CASSLGLAAGAVGTQYF. The DNA for the CDR3 is TGTGCCAGCAGCTTAGGTCTTGCGGCGGGGGCAGTTGGGACCCAGTACTTC. V and J are TRBV7-9 and TRBJ2-5, with D perhaps matching TRBD2 (7 bases). V gave up 1 base and J gave up 7 bases, with 22 bases separating them. The CDR3 runs to 17 residues. The germline V gene encodes CDR1 SEHNR and CDR2 FQNEAQ (reference sequence). Variable domain in full (rest from reference TRBV7-9 and TRBJ2-5): DTGVSQNPRHKITKRGQNVTFRCDPISEHNRLYWYRQTLGQGPEFLTYFQNEAQLEKSRLLSDRFSAERPKGSFSTLEIQRTEQGDSAMYLCASSLGLAAGAVGTQYFGPGTRLLVL.

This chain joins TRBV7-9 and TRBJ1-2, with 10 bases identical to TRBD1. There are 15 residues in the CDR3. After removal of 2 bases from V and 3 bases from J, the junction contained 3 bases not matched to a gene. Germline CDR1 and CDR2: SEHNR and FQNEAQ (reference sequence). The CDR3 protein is CASSLWDRGDYGYTF. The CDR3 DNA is TGTGCCAGCAGCTTATGGGACAGGGGAGACTATGGCTACACCTTC.

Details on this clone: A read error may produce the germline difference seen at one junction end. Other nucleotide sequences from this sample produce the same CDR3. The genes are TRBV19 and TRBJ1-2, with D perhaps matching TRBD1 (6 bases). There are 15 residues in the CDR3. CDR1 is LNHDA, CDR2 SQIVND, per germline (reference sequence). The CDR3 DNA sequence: TGCGCCAGTACACAACCGACAGGATCTCAAGGCGGCTACACCTTC. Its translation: CASTQPTGSQGGYTF. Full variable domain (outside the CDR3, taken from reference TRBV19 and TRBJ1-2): DGGITQSPKYLFRKEGQNVTLSCEQNLNHDAMYWYRQDPGQGLRLIYYSQIVNDFQKGDIAEGYSVSREKKESFPLTVTSAQKNPTAFYLCASTQPTGSQGGYTFGSGTRLTVV.

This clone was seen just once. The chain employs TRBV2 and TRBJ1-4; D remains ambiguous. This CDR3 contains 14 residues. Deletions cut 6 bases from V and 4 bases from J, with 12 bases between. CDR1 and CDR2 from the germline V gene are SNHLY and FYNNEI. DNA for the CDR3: TGTGCCAGCAGGGCCCCGCAGTTTAATGAAAAACTGTTTTTT. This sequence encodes CASRAPQFNEKLFF. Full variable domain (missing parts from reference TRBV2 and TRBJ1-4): EPEVTQTPSHQVTQMGQEVILRCVPISNHLYFYWYRQILGQKVEFLVSFYNNEISEKSEIFDDQFSVERPDGSNFTLKIRSTKLEDSAMYFCASRAPQFNEKLFFGSGTQLSVL.

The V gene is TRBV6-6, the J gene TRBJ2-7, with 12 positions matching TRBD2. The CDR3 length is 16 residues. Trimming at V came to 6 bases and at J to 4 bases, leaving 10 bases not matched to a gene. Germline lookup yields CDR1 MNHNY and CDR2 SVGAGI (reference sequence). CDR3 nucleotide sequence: TGTGCCAGCAGACCCCCGACTAGCGGGAGTGGGTACGAGCAGTACTTC. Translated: CASRPPTSGSGYEQYF.